Below, one TCR beta chain is given with its context. Germline V gene lookup returns CDR1 KGHSH and CDR2 LQKENI. V dropped 3 bases and J dropped 5; count of bases not matched to a gene: 4. The CDR3 totals 14 residues. This sample is part of a study of cytomegalovirus exposure and HLA in healthy donors. The overall study: The approximately 120 validation repertoires used the same platform as the approximately 700 first-cohort repertoires, a later analysis reported.

The method was immunoSEQ multiplex PCR; TCRdb's version includes in-frame clones alone and lacks a portion of them. Found here are some 150,000 clones, just under 90% of them singletons; the top ten hold roughly 1.5%. The source of this sequence is a woman aged 25-40 years in good health and CMV-seronegative. The specimen was PBMCs. The chain carries TRBV18 and TRBJ2-5; 9 nucleotides match TRBD1. CDR3 protein: CASSPGQGPETQYF. CDR3 in DNA: TGTGCCAGCTCACCGGGACAGGGTCCGGAGACCCAGTACTTC.